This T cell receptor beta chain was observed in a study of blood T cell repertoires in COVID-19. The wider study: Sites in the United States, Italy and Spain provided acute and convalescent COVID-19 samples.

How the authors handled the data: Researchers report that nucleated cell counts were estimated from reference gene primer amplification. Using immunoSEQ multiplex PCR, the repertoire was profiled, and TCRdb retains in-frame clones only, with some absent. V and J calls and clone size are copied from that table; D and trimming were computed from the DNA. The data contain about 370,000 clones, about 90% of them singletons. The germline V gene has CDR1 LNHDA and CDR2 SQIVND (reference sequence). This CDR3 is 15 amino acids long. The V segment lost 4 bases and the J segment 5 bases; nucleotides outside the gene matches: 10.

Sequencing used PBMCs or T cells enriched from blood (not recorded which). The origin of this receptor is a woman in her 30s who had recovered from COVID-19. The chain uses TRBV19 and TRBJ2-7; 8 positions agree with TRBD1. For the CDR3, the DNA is TGTGCCAGTAGTACTCGACAGGGGATTATCCACGAGCAGTACTTC. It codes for CASSTRQGIIHEQYF.